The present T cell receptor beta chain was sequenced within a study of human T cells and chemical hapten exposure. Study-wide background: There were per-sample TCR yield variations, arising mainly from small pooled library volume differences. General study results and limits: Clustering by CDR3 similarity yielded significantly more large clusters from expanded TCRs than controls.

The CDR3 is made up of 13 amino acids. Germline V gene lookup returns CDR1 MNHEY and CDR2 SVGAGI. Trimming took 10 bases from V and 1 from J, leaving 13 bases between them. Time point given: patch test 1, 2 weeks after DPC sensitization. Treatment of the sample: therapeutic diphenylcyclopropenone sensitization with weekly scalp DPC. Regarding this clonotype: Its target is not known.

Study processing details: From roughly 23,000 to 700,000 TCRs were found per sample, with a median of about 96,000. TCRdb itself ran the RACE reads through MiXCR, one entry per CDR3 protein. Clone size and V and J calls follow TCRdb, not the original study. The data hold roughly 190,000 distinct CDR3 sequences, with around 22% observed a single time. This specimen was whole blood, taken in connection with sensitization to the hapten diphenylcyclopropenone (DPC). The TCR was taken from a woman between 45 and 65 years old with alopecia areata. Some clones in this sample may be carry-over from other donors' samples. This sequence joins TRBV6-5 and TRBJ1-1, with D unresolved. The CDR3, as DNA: TGTGCCACTGAGGGCTCGGAGAACACTGAAGCTTTCTTT. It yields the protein CATEGSENTEAFF.